A selection of T cell receptor beta chains follows, all from one sample in a study of T cells in Graves' hyperthyroidism and ophthalmopathy. TCRdb reprocessed the multiplex PCR reads via MiXCR and lists one record per CDR3 protein. Among fewer than 450,000 distinct CDR3 sequences listed, approximately 18% were seen once. Input material: blood. The receptors derive from a woman aged 25 to 39 with Graves' hyperthyroidism that later progressed to Graves' ophthalmopathy. Each CDR3 is given with its conserved first and last residue. D genes are given only for firm matches. For some rows the clone size is stated as once, few or many, or as a class when expanded; others skip it.

cdr3_length: 15
v_call: TRBV19
d_call: TRBD1
clone_size: many
j_call: TRBJ1-5
cdr3_nt: TGTGCCAGTCTAGACAGGGGTTATGCCAATCAGCCCCAGCATTTT
cdr3_aa: CASLDRGYANQPQHF

cdr3_length: 12
v_call: TRBV3-1
d_call: -
clone_size: many
j_call: TRBJ1-2
cdr3_nt: TGTGCCAGCAGCCGAGGGGACTATGGCTACACCTTC
cdr3_aa: CASSRGDYGYTF

cdr3_length: 17
v_call: TRBV12-3/TRBV12-4
d_call: -
clone_size: -
j_call: TRBJ2-5
cdr3_nt: TGTGCCAGCAGTTTAATCCTGGCAGGGGATGGGAGAGAGACCCAGTACTTC
cdr3_aa: CASSLILAGDGRETQYF

cdr3_length: 14
v_call: TRBV19
d_call: TRBD1
clone_size: many
j_call: TRBJ2-1
cdr3_nt: TGTGCCAGTAGTTCGACAGGGTCCGACAATGAGCAGTTCTTC
cdr3_aa: CASSSTGSDNEQFF

cdr3_length: 16
v_call: TRBV19
d_call: -
clone_size: many
j_call: TRBJ1-5
cdr3_nt: TGTGCCAGTAGTGAGTTACAGGCCTGGAGCAATCAGCCCCAGCATTTT
cdr3_aa: CASSELQAWSNQPQHF

cdr3_length: 18
v_call: TRBV19
d_call: TRBD2
clone_size: many
j_call: TRBJ2-3
cdr3_nt: TGTGCCAGTAGTATACGGACAATTAGCGGGAGGGTCGCAGATACGCAGTATTTT
cdr3_aa: CASSIRTISGRVADTQYF

cdr3_length: 14
v_call: TRBV2
d_call: -
clone_size: many
j_call: TRBJ2-7
cdr3_nt: TGTGCCAGCAGGGACGTCGAGGTTTCGGGCGAGCAGTACTTC
cdr3_aa: CASRDVEVSGEQYF

cdr3_length: 14
v_call: TRBV29-1
d_call: TRBD2
clone_size: -
j_call: TRBJ2-1
cdr3_nt: TGCAGCGTTTGGACTAGCGGGGGGCCGGGTGAGCAGTTCTTC
cdr3_aa: CSVWTSGGPGEQFF

cdr3_length: 16
v_call: TRBV27
d_call: -
clone_size: many
j_call: TRBJ1-5
cdr3_nt: TGTGCCAGCAGCTTGGGATTCAGGGGTGGCAATCAGCCCCAGCATTTT
cdr3_aa: CASSLGFRGGNQPQHF

cdr3_length: 15
v_call: TRBV20-1
d_call: -
clone_size: -
j_call: TRBJ2-7
cdr3_nt: TGCAGTGCTAACCAAAGGAGGGGGCTTGGGTACGAGCAGTACTTC
cdr3_aa: CSANQRRGLGYEQYF

cdr3_length: 19
v_call: TRBV10-3
d_call: TRBD2
clone_size: many
j_call: TRBJ2-1
cdr3_nt: TGTGCCATCAGTGAGTCCAGGGGTACTAGCGGGGGGGCGTCTAATGAGCAGTTCTTC
cdr3_aa: CAISESRGTSGGASNEQFF

cdr3_length: 14
v_call: TRBV29-1
d_call: -
clone_size: many
j_call: TRBJ2-2
cdr3_nt: TGCAGCGCCGACGCGGGGCCTAACACCGGGGAGCTGTTTTTT
cdr3_aa: CSADAGPNTGELFF

cdr3_length: 15
v_call: TRBV11-2
d_call: -
clone_size: -
j_call: TRBJ2-7
cdr3_nt: TGTGCCAGCAGTCCTAACCCGGCGGGGACCTACGAGCAGTACTTC
cdr3_aa: CASSPNPAGTYEQYF

cdr3_length: 13
v_call: TRBV4-1
d_call: -
clone_size: -
j_call: TRBJ2-5
cdr3_nt: TGCGCCAGCAGCCAAGGGTACTTAGAGACCCAGTACTTC
cdr3_aa: CASSQGYLETQYF

cdr3_length: 13
v_call: TRBV28
d_call: -
clone_size: -
j_call: TRBJ2-5
cdr3_nt: TGTGCCAGCAGTGGGGGGACTTTAGGGGGTCCGTACTTC
cdr3_aa: CASSGGTLGGPYF

cdr3_length: 15
v_call: TRBV7-2
d_call: -
clone_size: many
j_call: TRBJ1-6
cdr3_nt: TGTGCCAGCAGCTTAGCGCGTCAGAGCAATTCACCCCTCCACTTT
cdr3_aa: CASSLARQSNSPLHF

cdr3_length: 14
v_call: TRBV10-3
d_call: -
clone_size: many
j_call: TRBJ2-5
cdr3_nt: TGTGCCATCAGTTCGAGCGGGCCTGGGGAGACCCAGTACTTC
cdr3_aa: CAISSSGPGETQYF

cdr3_length: 15
v_call: TRBV7-2
d_call: -
clone_size: many
j_call: TRBJ1-2
cdr3_nt: TGTGCCAGCAGCTTATCCCGACAGGCTAACTATGGCTACACCTTC
cdr3_aa: CASSLSRQANYGYTF

cdr3_length: 17
v_call: TRBV24-1
d_call: -
clone_size: many
j_call: TRBJ2-2
cdr3_nt: TGTGCCACCAGTAACAAAGACCGGGTTGAGAACACCGGGGAGCTGTTTTTT
cdr3_aa: CATSNKDRVENTGELFF

cdr3_length: 16
v_call: TRBV7-6
d_call: TRBD2
clone_size: many
j_call: TRBJ2-7
cdr3_nt: TGTGCCAGCAGCTATCGACTAGCGGGAGGGCCCTCCGAGCAGTACTTC
cdr3_aa: CASSYRLAGGPSEQYF

cdr3_length: 15
v_call: TRBV19
d_call: -
clone_size: -
j_call: TRBJ1-5
cdr3_nt: TGTGCCAGTAGTATAGGGGGCGGAAACAATCAGCCCCAGCATTTT
cdr3_aa: CASSIGGGNNQPQHF

cdr3_length: 16
v_call: TRBV27
d_call: TRBD1
clone_size: many
j_call: TRBJ2-7
cdr3_nt: TGTGCCAGCAGTTCACCCTTCGGGACAGGGCTAATCGAGCAGTACTTC
cdr3_aa: CASSSPFGTGLIEQYF

cdr3_length: 15
v_call: TRBV6-1
d_call: -
clone_size: many
j_call: TRBJ2-7
cdr3_nt: TGTGCCAGCAGTGAAGCGGGGGAATATCCCTACGAGCAGTACTTC
cdr3_aa: CASSEAGEYPYEQYF

cdr3_length: 15
v_call: TRBV10-3
d_call: -
clone_size: many
j_call: TRBJ2-6
cdr3_nt: TGTGCCATCAGCTTACCTTACTCTGGGGCCAACGTCCTGACTTTC
cdr3_aa: CAISLPYSGANVLTF

cdr3_length: 15
v_call: TRBV11-2
d_call: TRBD2
clone_size: -
j_call: TRBJ2-5
cdr3_nt: TGTGCCAGCAGCATAACTAGCGGGAGTCCAGAGACCCAGTACTTC
cdr3_aa: CASSITSGSPETQYF

cdr3_length: 15
v_call: TRBV18
d_call: -
clone_size: few
j_call: TRBJ2-7
cdr3_nt: TGTGCCAGCTCACCGTCAATACGGGTTGATCACGAGCAGTACTTC
cdr3_aa: CASSPSIRVDHEQYF

cdr3_length: 17
v_call: TRBV3-1
d_call: TRBD2
clone_size: -
j_call: TRBJ2-1
cdr3_nt: TGTGCCAGCAGCCACGAAACCGGGACTAGCGGGAAAAATGAGCAGTTCTTC
cdr3_aa: CASSHETGTSGKNEQFF

cdr3_length: 15
v_call: TRBV20-1
d_call: TRBD2
clone_size: few
j_call: TRBJ2-7
cdr3_nt: TGCAGTGCTCCCACGACGGAGCGGGGTTTATACGAGCAGTACTTC
cdr3_aa: CSAPTTERGLYEQYF

cdr3_length: 14
v_call: TRBV12-3/TRBV12-4
d_call: -
clone_size: many
j_call: TRBJ1-5
cdr3_nt: TGTGCCAGCAGTTTTAGGCCAGGGGCCCAGCCCCAGCATTTT
cdr3_aa: CASSFRPGAQPQHF

cdr3_length: 16
v_call: TRBV7-9
d_call: -
clone_size: many
j_call: TRBJ2-2
cdr3_nt: TGTGCCAGCAGCTTAGATCTGGTTTCTTGGACCGGGGAGCTGTTTTTT
cdr3_aa: CASSLDLVSWTGELFF

cdr3_length: 14
v_call: TRBV29-1
d_call: TRBD1
clone_size: many
j_call: TRBJ1-1
cdr3_nt: TGCAGCGTTGAAACAGGGGAGGGGTCCACTGAAGCTTTCTTT
cdr3_aa: CSVETGEGSTEAFF

cdr3_length: 17
v_call: TRBV19
d_call: TRBD2
clone_size: -
j_call: TRBJ2-7
cdr3_nt: TGTGCCAGTAGTATAGACGGGACTAGCGGGGGAGCCTACGAGCAGTACTTC
cdr3_aa: CASSIDGTSGGAYEQYF

cdr3_length: 14
v_call: TRBV15
d_call: TRBD2
clone_size: -
j_call: TRBJ2-1
cdr3_nt: TGTGCCACCAGGCTAGCGGGAGATTTCTATGAGCAGTTCTTC
cdr3_aa: CATRLAGDFYEQFF

cdr3_length: 16
v_call: TRBV28
d_call: TRBD1
clone_size: many
j_call: TRBJ2-7
cdr3_nt: TGTGCCAGCAGACCCACTTCCGGGACAGGGAGATACGAGCAGTACTTC
cdr3_aa: CASRPTSGTGRYEQYF

cdr3_length: 16
v_call: TRBV6-4
d_call: TRBD2
clone_size: -
j_call: TRBJ2-1
cdr3_nt: TGTGCCAGCAGTCCGGGACTAGCGCGCTCCTACAATGAGCAGTTCTTC
cdr3_aa: CASSPGLARSYNEQFF

cdr3_length: 16
v_call: TRBV20-1
d_call: TRBD1
clone_size: few
j_call: TRBJ2-3
cdr3_nt: TGCAGTGCTAGGAGACAGGGGGGAGCTAGCACAGATACGCAGTATTTT
cdr3_aa: CSARRQGGASTDTQYF

cdr3_length: 14
v_call: TRBV6-9
d_call: -
clone_size: -
j_call: TRBJ1-2
cdr3_nt: TGTGCCAGCAGTTACGGCGCCAGGGCGTATGGCTACACCTTC
cdr3_aa: CASSYGARAYGYTF

cdr3_length: 16
v_call: TRBV12-3/TRBV12-4
d_call: -
clone_size: -
j_call: TRBJ2-2
cdr3_nt: TGTGCCAGCAGCGCTACCTCTCCTCGTTTCGCCGGGGAGCTGTTTTTT
cdr3_aa: CASSATSPRFAGELFF

cdr3_length: 15
v_call: TRBV3-1
d_call: TRBD1
clone_size: many
j_call: TRBJ2-4
cdr3_nt: TGTGCCAGCAGCCCCGGGACAGGGTATTTTGACATTCAGTACTTC
cdr3_aa: CASSPGTGYFDIQYF

cdr3_length: 12
v_call: TRBV28
d_call: -
clone_size: -
j_call: TRBJ2-3
cdr3_nt: TGTGACAGTTCGATTATGGAAGATACGCAGTATTTT
cdr3_aa: CDSSIMEDTQYF

cdr3_length: 13
v_call: TRBV29-1
d_call: -
clone_size: few
j_call: TRBJ2-4
cdr3_nt: TGCAGCGTTGAGGCTAGCCCGAAAAACATTCAGTACTTC
cdr3_aa: CSVEASPKNIQYF

cdr3_length: 12
v_call: TRBV29-1
d_call: -
clone_size: -
j_call: TRBJ2-7
cdr3_nt: TGCAGCGTTGTAACGGGGGAGAACGAGCAGTACTTC
cdr3_aa: CSVVTGENEQYF

cdr3_length: 14
v_call: TRBV20-1
d_call: TRBD1
clone_size: -
j_call: TRBJ1-1
cdr3_nt: TGCAGTGCTAGTCCCGGGACAGGGTGGACTGGAGCTTTCTTT
cdr3_aa: CSASPGTGWTGAFF

cdr3_length: 16
v_call: TRBV13
d_call: TRBD2
clone_size: -
j_call: TRBJ2-3
cdr3_nt: TGTGCCAGCAGCTGGAGAGCGGGAGAGGGGGGGGATACGCAGTATTTT
cdr3_aa: CASSWRAGEGGDTQYF

cdr3_length: 15
v_call: TRBV11-2
d_call: TRBD1
clone_size: -
j_call: TRBJ2-1
cdr3_nt: TGTGCCAGCATCCTGGGACAGGGGGCCCGCAATGAGCAGTTCTTC
cdr3_aa: CASILGQGARNEQFF

cdr3_length: 16
v_call: TRBV28
d_call: TRBD1
clone_size: many
j_call: TRBJ2-3
cdr3_nt: TGTGCCAGCAGTTCCGCCCCGGGACAGGGGCCAGATACGCAGTATTTT
cdr3_aa: CASSSAPGQGPDTQYF

cdr3_length: 16
v_call: TRBV9
d_call: TRBD2
clone_size: few
j_call: TRBJ2-1
cdr3_nt: TGTGCCAGCAGCGTAGTCGGGGGACTAGCGGATAATGAGCAGTTCTTC
cdr3_aa: CASSVVGGLADNEQFF

cdr3_length: 13
v_call: TRBV5-1
d_call: TRBD1
clone_size: many
j_call: TRBJ1-2
cdr3_nt: TGCGCCAGCAGCCAAACAGGGGATGGAGGCTACACCTTC
cdr3_aa: CASSQTGDGGYTF

cdr3_length: 16
v_call: TRBV9
d_call: TRBD2
clone_size: -
j_call: TRBJ2-1
cdr3_nt: TGTGCCAGCAGCGGCAGGGTAGCGGGCTCCTACAATGAGCAGTTCTTC
cdr3_aa: CASSGRVAGSYNEQFF

cdr3_length: 12
v_call: TRBV6-1
d_call: -
clone_size: many
j_call: TRBJ2-7
cdr3_nt: TGTGCCAGCAGTGAAGACAGATACGAGCAGTACTTC
cdr3_aa: CASSEDRYEQYF

cdr3_length: 15
v_call: TRBV2
d_call: -
clone_size: many
j_call: TRBJ2-1
cdr3_nt: TGTGCCAGACTTGGGGGGGCGAATTCCTACAATGAGCAGTTCTTC
cdr3_aa: CARLGGANSYNEQFF

cdr3_length: 17
v_call: TRBV6-1
d_call: -
clone_size: many
j_call: TRBJ1-4
cdr3_nt: TGTGCCAGCAGTGAGGGGGTAATGGGGGATCGCGGTGAAAAACTGTTTTTT
cdr3_aa: CASSEGVMGDRGEKLFF